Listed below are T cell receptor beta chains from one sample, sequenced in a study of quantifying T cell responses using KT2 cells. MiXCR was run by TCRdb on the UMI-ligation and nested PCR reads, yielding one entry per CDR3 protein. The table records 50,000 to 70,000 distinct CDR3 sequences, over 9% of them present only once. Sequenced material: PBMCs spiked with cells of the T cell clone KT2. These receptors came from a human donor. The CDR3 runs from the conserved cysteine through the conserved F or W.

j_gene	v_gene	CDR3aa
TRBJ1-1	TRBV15	CATSRDVEGTEAFF
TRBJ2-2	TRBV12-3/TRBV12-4	CASSFTRSAGELFF
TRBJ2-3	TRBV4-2	CASSQDDSESTDTQYF
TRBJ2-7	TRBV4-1	CASSHLSGAPYEQYF
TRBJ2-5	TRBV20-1	CSARHTRLGIGNLETQYF
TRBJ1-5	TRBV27	CASIYRKHKAAKTNQPQHF
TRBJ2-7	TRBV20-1	CSARAFSGSPYEQYF
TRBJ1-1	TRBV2	CASTMTGAGGGEAFF
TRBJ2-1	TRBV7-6	CASSSLAGERYNEQFF
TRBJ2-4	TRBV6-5	CASSSLTLAKNIQYF
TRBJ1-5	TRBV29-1	CSVGRDRYQPQHF
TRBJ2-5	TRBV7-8	CASSLGRLTTSGVETQYF
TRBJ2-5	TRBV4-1	CASSSLSRRVAEETQYF
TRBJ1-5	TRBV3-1	CASSPTRGSSNQPQHF
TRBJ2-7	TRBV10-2	CASSVGTQTGEQYF
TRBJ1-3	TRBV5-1	CASRSGISSGNTIYF
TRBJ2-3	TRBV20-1	CSASTELAGGPIVDTQYF
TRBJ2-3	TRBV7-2	CASSLGRSTDTQYF
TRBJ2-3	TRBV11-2	CASSFEGATQYF
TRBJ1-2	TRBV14	CASSPRISGGYTF
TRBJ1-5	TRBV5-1	CASSLEGVGNQPQHF
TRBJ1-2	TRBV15	CATSRDRRADNYGYTF
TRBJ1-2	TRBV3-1	CASSQDLRTRSYGYTF
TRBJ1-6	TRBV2	CASSLGGGSPLHF
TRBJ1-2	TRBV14	CASSHSRFYGYTF
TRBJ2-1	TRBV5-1	CASSLAGLAGGYYNEQFF
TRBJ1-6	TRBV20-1	CSARTGNSAPPLHF
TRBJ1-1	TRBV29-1	CSVNRGIGTEAFF
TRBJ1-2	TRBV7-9	CASSADRARRHAYTF
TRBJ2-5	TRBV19	CASSRTTPGSAQETQYF
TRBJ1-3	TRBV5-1	CASSGGLRGGNTIYF
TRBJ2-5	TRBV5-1	CASSSGQGGETQYF
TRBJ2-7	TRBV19	CASRRQGWSYEQYF
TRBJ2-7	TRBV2	CASSGGGGDPYEQYF
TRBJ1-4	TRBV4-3	CASSQGDRDREKLFF
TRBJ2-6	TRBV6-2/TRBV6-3	CASSSPNSGANVLTF
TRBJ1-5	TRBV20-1	CSARAFEGSQPQHF
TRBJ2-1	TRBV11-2	CASSVTNSLVHEQFF
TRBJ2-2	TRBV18	CASSFRASNTGELFF
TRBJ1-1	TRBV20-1	CSALGTGPEAFF
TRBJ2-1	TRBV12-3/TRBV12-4	CASSPTSGGHYNEQFF